These 28 T cell receptor beta chains were all obtained from the same sample, sequenced in a study of blood T cell repertoires in COVID-19. The data were produced by immunoSEQ multiplex PCR, yet TCRdb's version contains in-frame clones alone and is incomplete. Of 77,000 or so clones in the sample, around 74% were seen once. Material for sequencing was peripheral blood. The receptors originated from a human donor with acute or convalescent COVID-19. The donor label of this sample is uncertain.

This clone has a handful of counts. The gene calls are TRBV7-2 and TRBJ2-1; TRBD2 aligns across 11 bases. V shed 2 bases and J 7 bases; nucleotides not matched to a gene: 4. The length of the CDR3 is 15 residues. Germline values: CDR1 SGHTA, CDR2 FQGNSA. CDR3 sequence reads: CASSLTSGSINEQFF. Here the CDR3 DNA reads TGTGCCAGCAGCTTAACTAGCGGGAGTATTAATGAGCAGTTCTTC.

This chain uses TRBV5-8 with TRBJ1-3; D ambiguous. V lost 1 base and J lost 7, with 12 bases in between. CDR1 is SGHTS, CDR2 YDEGEE, per germline. This CDR3 is 14 amino acids long. The CDR3 reads CASSLTPGWNTIYF. CDR3 bases: TGTGCCAGCAGCTTGACTCCGGGGTGGAACACCATATATTTT. The full variable domain, rest sourced from reference TRBV5-8 and TRBJ1-3, is EAGVTQSPTHLIKTRGQQATLRCSPISGHTSVYWYQQALGLGLQFLLWYDEGEERNRGNFPPRFSGRQFPNYSSELNVNALELEDSALYLCASSLTPGWNTIYFGEGSWLTVV.

This clone came up once. This chain uses TRBV7-3 with TRBJ2-3, with 8 bases aligning to TRBD2. V was clipped by 3 bases and J by 4 bases; unmatched bases: 6. This CDR3 contains 15 residues. Germline V gene data show CDR1 as SGHTA and CDR2 as FQGTGA. CDR3 loop: CASSLNGRDADTQYF. The CDR3 DNA is TGTGCCAGCAGCTTGAACGGGAGGGACGCAGATACGCAGTATTTT.

The CDR3 reads CASSLSWDYSYEQYF. DNA of the CDR3: TGTGCCAGCAGCTTAAGTTGGGACTACTCCTACGAGCAGTACTTC. The chain links TRBV7-2 to TRBJ2-7, with 7 bases aligning to TRBD2. The CDR3 spans 15 residues. The trim removed 2 bases at V and 0 bases at J, leaving 4 bases unmatched. Germline V gives CDR1 SGHTA, CDR2 FQGNSA.

This clone was seen a few times. The J gene is TRBJ1-5, the V gene TRBV19; D remains unclear. The V gene lost 7 bases and the J gene lost 5 bases, with 15 bases spanning the gap. CDR1 and CDR2 from the germline V gene are LNHDA and SQIVND (reference sequence). CDR3 length equals 14 residues. CDR3 DNA: TGTGCCAGTAAGAGCGGAAGTATAGATCAGCCCCAGCATTTT. As protein: CASKSGSIDQPQHF.

The chain has TRBV27 and TRBJ2-7, with 7 bases identical to TRBD1. The CDR3 extends over 16 amino acids. V shed 4 bases, J shed 1 base, and the junction held 10 bases outside the gene matches. The V gene's germline CDR1 is MNHEY and CDR2 SMNVEV (reference sequence). The CDR3 spells CASSYRGLTTSYEQYF. CDR3 coding DNA: TGTGCCAGCAGTTATAGGGGGCTAACAACTTCCTACGAGCAGTACTTC.

This clone was recorded a few times. J is TRBJ2-7 and V is TRBV18, with 9 bases lining up with TRBD1. V lost 3 bases, J lost 5 bases, and 5 bases stayed unmatched. From germline, CDR1 is KGHSH and CDR2 LQKENI. This CDR3 contains 14 residues. This CDR3 is CASSPGTGGNEQYV. DNA of the CDR3: TGTGCCAGCTCACCGGGTACAGGGGGCAACGAGCAGTACGTC.

The V gene is TRBV7-2, the J gene TRBJ2-2, with no clear D. Germline CDR1 SGHTA, CDR2 FQGNSA. V lost 5 bases, J lost 2 bases, and 15 bases lay in between. The CDR3 is 16 amino acids. As DNA, the CDR3 is TGTGCCAGCAGCCCCCGAGCCGGAGCTAACACCGGGGAGCTGTTTTTT. Translated, it gives CASSPRAGANTGELFF. The full variable domain, rest sourced from reference TRBV7-2 and TRBJ2-2, is GAGVSQSPSNKVTEKGKDVELRCDPISGHTALYWYRQSLGQGLEFLIYFQGNSAPDKSGLPSDRFSAERTGGSVSTLTIQRTQQEDSAVYLCASSPRAGANTGELFFGEGSRLTVL.

The chain employs TRBV30 and TRBJ1-1; D ambiguous. Trimming removed 2 bases at V and 0 bases at J, with 7 bases between. The CDR3 totals 13 residues. CDR1 and CDR2 (germline): GTSNPN, SVGIG (reference sequence). The CDR3: CAWSWALNTEAFF. The CDR3 DNA reads TGTGCCTGGAGTTGGGCCTTGAACACTGAAGCTTTCTTT. The whole variable domain, remainder taken from reference TRBV30 and TRBJ1-1, is SQTIHQWPATLVQPVGSPLSLECTVEGTSNPNLYWYRQAAGRGLQLLFYSVGIGQISSEVPQNLSASRPQDRQFILSSKKLLLSDSGFYLCAWSWALNTEAFFGQGTRLTVV.

This clone turned up a few times. This chain connects TRBV4-1 to TRBJ2-5, with D possibly being TRBD2 (6 bases). The V end lost 1 base, the J end lost 1 base, and 7 bases lay between the germline ends. The CDR3 runs to 14 residues. Per germline, CDR1 MGHRA and CDR2 YSYEKL. CDR3 nucleotide sequence: TGCGCCAGCAGCCAAGGGGACTTCCAAGAGACCCAGTACTTC. Residues: CASSQGDFQETQYF.

The chain carries TRBV5-1 and TRBJ2-3, with 7 bases fitting TRBD2. Per the germline V gene, CDR1 is SGHRS and CDR2 is YFSETQ. The length of the CDR3 is 17 residues. The V and J ends lost 2 bases and 2 bases, in that order; junction bases with no gene match: 11. The CDR3 DNA reads as TGCGCCAGCAGCTTTTGGGCGGGGAGCGGGAACACAGATACGCAGTATTTT. Its protein is CASSFWAGSGNTDTQYF.

This clone was recorded at least ten times. V is TRBV11-2 and J is TRBJ1-1; unclear D gene. Germline loops: CDR1 SGHAT, CDR2 FQNNGV. With 2 bases removed from V and 8 bases from J, the gap between germline ends came to 12 bases. CDR3 size: 13 residues. This chain's CDR3 is CASSLWAEGEAFF. For the CDR3, the DNA is TGTGCCAGCAGCTTATGGGCCGAAGGAGAAGCTTTCTTT.

This chain joins TRBV7-8 and TRBJ2-1; weak D call: TRBD2 (6 bases). CDR1 SGHVS and CDR2 FQNEAQ come from the germline V gene. V gave up 1 base and J gave up 0 bases, with 13 bases separating them. This CDR3 is built from 17 residues. CDR3 in amino acids: CASSLVIAASSYNEQFF. For the CDR3, the DNA is TGTGCCAGCAGCTTAGTTATAGCGGCGAGCTCCTACAATGAGCAGTTCTTC.

V is TRBV15 and J is TRBJ2-2, with D perhaps matching TRBD2 (5 bases). The CDR3 is 16 amino acids. Germline V gene sequence: CDR1 LNHNV, CDR2 YYDKDF (reference sequence). V was cut by 1 base and J by 0 bases, with 9 bases left in between. The CDR3 sequence is CATSRGRIPNTGELFF. The CDR3 nucleotides are TGTGCCACCAGCAGAGGGAGGATACCGAACACCGGGGAGCTGTTTTTT.

The rearrangement uses TRBV3-1 (or the pseudogene TRBV3-2) and TRBJ1-2; 7 nucleotides agree with TRBD1. Germline CDR1 and CDR2: LGHDT and YNNKEL (reference sequence). This CDR3 is built from 16 residues. The trim removed 0 bases at V and 6 bases at J, leaving 10 bases unmatched. In nucleotides, the CDR3 is TGTGCCAGCAGCCAAGATTCCACAGGGGTAGGGGATGGCTACACCTTC. It codes for CASSQDSTGVGDGYTF.

For the CDR3, the DNA is TGTGCCATCAGTGAGTCTAGCGGTCAGCCCCAGCATTTT. This codes for CAISESSGQPQHF. The chain is built from TRBV10-3 and TRBJ1-5; D is undetermined. In germline, CDR1 is ENHRY, CDR2 SYGVKD. The CDR3 spans 13 residues. Trimming removed 0 bases at V and 6 bases at J, with 6 bases between.

The chain carries TRBV7-2 and TRBJ2-5; D unclear. Germline assignment: CDR1 SGHTA and CDR2 FQGNSA. V was trimmed by 5 bases and J by 5 bases, leaving 15 bases between them. The CDR3 extends over 14 amino acids. The CDR3 spells CASSRRRHAETQYF. As DNA, the CDR3 is TGTGCCAGCAGCCGTCGCCGCCACGCGGAGACCCAGTACTTC. The complete variable domain, with remaining parts taken from reference TRBV7-2 and TRBJ2-5, reads GAGVSQSPSNKVTEKGKDVELRCDPISGHTALYWYRQSLGQGLEFLIYFQGNSAPDKSGLPSDRFSAERTGGSVSTLTIQRTQQEDSAVYLCASSRRRHAETQYFGPGTRLLVL.

The rearrangement links TRBV9 to TRBJ2-5; the match to TRBD2 covers 9 bases. V was clipped by 3 bases and J by 7 bases; unmatched bases: 10. In germline, CDR1 is SGDLS, CDR2 YYNGEE. This CDR3 contains 15 residues. Here the CDR3 reads CASSAKGLAVGTQYF. The CDR3 DNA is TGTGCCAGCAGCGCCAAGGGACTAGCCGTGGGGACCCAGTACTTC.

This chain uses TRBV7-2 with TRBJ2-2, with 8 bases matching TRBD2. This CDR3 spans 16 amino acids. The V gene end was trimmed by 2 bases and the J gene end by 0 bases; junction bases not matched to a gene: 2. CDR1 and CDR2 from the germline V gene are SGHTA and FQGNSA. The CDR3 DNA reads TGTGCCAGCAGCTTACAAGCGGGGGCGAACACCGGGGAGCTGTTTTTT. Protein: CASSLQAGANTGELFF.

This clone showed up just a few times. V and J are TRBV7-2 and TRBJ2-3; 12 bases map to TRBD1. The CDR3 is 16 residues long. V lost 3 bases and J lost 4; bases outside the gene matches: 5. Germline assignment: CDR1 SGHTA and CDR2 FQGNSA. The CDR3 coding sequence is TGTGCCAGCAGCTTCCTGGGACAGGGGGCGTCAGATACGCAGTATTTT. Protein: CASSFLGQGASDTQYF.

This chain joins TRBV14 and TRBJ1-1; 7 bases are shared with TRBD1. The CDR3 length is 11 residues. J gave up 8 bases and V 4 bases, and 1 base lay outside the gene matches. From germline, CDR1 is SGHDN and CDR2 FVKESK. In DNA form, the CDR3 reads TGTGCCAGCAGCCCGGACAGGGAAGCTTTCTTT. It encodes CASSPDREAFF.

Turning to this clone: The same CDR3 can be traced to other DNA sequences in this sample. This sequence joins TRBV19 and TRBJ2-1; 8 bases agree with TRBD1. Trimming took 5 bases from V and 0 from J; bases not matched to a gene: 3. The CDR3 consists of 15 residues. Germline V gene data show CDR1 as LNHDA and CDR2 as SQIVND (reference sequence). The CDR3 here is CASSPGTGSYNEQFF. The CDR3 nucleotides are TGTGCCAGTAGTCCCGGGACAGGCTCCTACAATGAGCAGTTCTTC.

This clone was seen many times. V usage is TRBV14 and J usage is TRBJ1-1, with TRBD1 identical over 7 bases. The CDR3 spans 16 residues. Germline loops: CDR1 SGHDN, CDR2 FVKESK. The junction had 5 bases not matched to a gene; V was cut back by 1 base and J by 0 bases. This chain's CDR3 is CASSQGGQKMNTEAFF. The CDR3 nucleotides read TGTGCCAGCAGCCAAGGGGGACAGAAGATGAACACTGAAGCTTTCTTT.

V is TRBV13 and J is TRBJ2-1; 9 positions agree with TRBD2. This CDR3 has 15 amino acids. Germline CDR1 and CDR2: PRHDT and FYEKMQ (reference sequence). V gave up 4 bases and J gave up 5 bases; unmatched junction bases: 6. This chain's CDR3 is CASSSRLADHNEQFF. In nucleotides, the CDR3 is TGTGCCAGCAGCTCGCGACTAGCGGACCACAATGAGCAGTTCTTC.

V is TRBV18 and J is TRBJ2-2; D unresolved. Trimming left V 2 bases short and J 10 bases short, with 8 bases between. The CDR3 is 12 amino acids. Germline V CDR1 and CDR2: KGHSH, LQKENI. The CDR3 region is CASSPGPEELFF. The DNA for the CDR3 is TGTGCCAGCTCACCAGGGCCTGAGGAGCTGTTTTTT.

The chain combines TRBV3-1 (or the pseudogene TRBV3-2) with TRBJ2-5, with D uncertain. From germline, CDR1 is LGHDT and CDR2 YNNKEL (reference sequence). The V gene lost 6 bases and the J gene lost 4 bases, with 12 bases spanning the gap. This CDR3 has 13 residues. DNA for the CDR3: TGTGCCAGCAGGAACGGAGTGGGAGAGACCCAGTACTTC. It translates to CASRNGVGETQYF.

The CDR3 is CASSVGLAGGRGTDTQYF. The CDR3 region has the DNA TGTGCCAGCAGCGTAGGTCTAGCGGGAGGACGGGGCACAGATACGCAGTATTTT. This chain joins TRBV9 and TRBJ2-3; 11 nucleotides agree with TRBD2. The CDR3 spans 18 residues. Germline V gives CDR1 SGDLS, CDR2 YYNGEE. After removal of 0 bases from V and 1 base from J, the junction contained 7 bases not matched to a gene.

The chain links TRBV5-1 to TRBJ2-1; 8 bases fit TRBD2. After removal of 0 bases from V and 8 bases from J, the junction contained 7 bases not matched to a gene. CDR1 and CDR2 (germline): SGHRS, YFSETQ. CDR3 size: 15 residues. The CDR3 bases are TGCGCCAGCAGCTTGGCGGGAGGGGTTTCGCATGAGCAGTTCTTC. Protein sequence: CASSLAGGVSHEQFF.